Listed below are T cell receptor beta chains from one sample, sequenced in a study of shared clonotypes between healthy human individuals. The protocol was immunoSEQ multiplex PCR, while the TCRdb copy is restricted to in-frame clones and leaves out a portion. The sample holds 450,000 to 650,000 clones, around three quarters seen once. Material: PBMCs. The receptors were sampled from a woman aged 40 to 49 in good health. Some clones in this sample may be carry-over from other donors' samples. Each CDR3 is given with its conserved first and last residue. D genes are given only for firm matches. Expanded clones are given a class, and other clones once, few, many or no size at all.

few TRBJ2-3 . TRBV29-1 CSGTRPDTQYF TGCAGCGGGACGCGGCCAGATACGCAGTATTTT
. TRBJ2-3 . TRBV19 CASSVTSTDTQYF TGTGCCAGTAGTGTAACTAGCACAGATACGCAGTATTTT
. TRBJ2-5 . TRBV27 CASSSPGETQYF TGTGCCAGCAGTTCCCCGGGGGAGACCCAGTACTTC
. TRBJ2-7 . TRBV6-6 CASRPLGAYEQYF TGTGCCAGCAGGCCCCTGGGCGCATACGAGCAATACTTC
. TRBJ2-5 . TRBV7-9 CASNAWGERETQYF TGTGCCAGTAATGCCTGGGGGGAGCGGGAGACCCAGTACTTC
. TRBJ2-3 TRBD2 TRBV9 CASSVWEGQSTDTQYF TGTGCCAGCAGCGTGTGGGAGGGTCAAAGCACAGATACGCAGTATTTT
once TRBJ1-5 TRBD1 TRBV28 CASSLRDRGQPQHF TGTGCCAGCAGTTTAAGGGACAGGGGTCAGCCCCAGCATTTT
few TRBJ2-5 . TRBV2 CASTALGETQYF TGTGCCAGCACCGCTCTGGGGGAGACCCAGTACTTC
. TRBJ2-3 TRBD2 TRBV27 CASRRQREWSTDTQYF TGTGCCAGCAGAAGGCAGCGGGAGTGGAGCACAGATACGCAGTATTTT
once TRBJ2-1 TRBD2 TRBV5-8 CASSRGLAASYNEQFF TGTGCCAGCAGCCGAGGGCTAGCGGCCTCCTACAATGAGCAGTTCTTC
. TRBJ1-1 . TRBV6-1 CASSEPIRGGPRGAFF TGTGCCAGCAGTGAACCCATACGTGGGGGCCCTAGGGGAGCTTTCTTT
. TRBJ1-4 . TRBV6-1 CASSEAEIGKLFF TGTGCCAGCAGTGAAGCTGAGATAGGAAAACTGTTTTTT
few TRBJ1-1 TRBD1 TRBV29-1 CSAGQGPTNTEAFF TGCAGCGCTGGACAGGGCCCGACGAACACTGAAGCTTTCTTT